The text below deals with one TCR beta chain. Its specific antigen is unknown. Base-call qualities are not available, and no considerably larger clone is one nucleotide away. This sample is drawn from a study of human T cells and chemical hapten exposure listed by TCRdb under 2021. As for the study more broadly: For sensitization, 2% DPC in acetone was applied to a 2 cm by 2 cm area of upper inner arm skin. Throughout the approximately 25-week study period, patients were also given weekly therapeutic DPC doses on the scalp. Patch testing was performed on the upper back with Finn chambers containing 0.01% DPC, and the patch tests were scored after 6 days according to International Contact Dermatitis Research Group standards. The patient cohort, mostly female, included alopecia areata with under or over 50% scalp involvement, alopecia totalis and alopecia universalis. The libraries were sequenced as a pool, and the TCR yield per sample differed mostly because of small variations in library volumes within the pool. The study tracked peripheral blood TCR repertoire changes in vivo during primary and secondary sensitization to the hapten diphenylcyclopropenone (DPC) in alopecia patients. Blood samples were taken from patients before sensitization (week 0) and at 2, 6 and about 24 weeks after DPC sensitization. For TCR sequencing, blood came from about 29 alopecia patients at anywhere from one to four time points (pre-sensitization, 2, 6 and 24 weeks). Study-wide findings and limitations: The number of PT1 expanded TCRs positively correlated with patch test score, significant at thresholds 8, 16 and 32 but not 4. Significantly more large CDR3 similarity clusters were formed by expanded TCRs than by pre-sensitization or healthy control sets, consistent with antigen-driven responses. DPC sensitization did not change the number of TCRs with a frequency above 1 in 1000, and there was no evidence of changes in global repertoire structure. After repeated subsampling, changes were observed in the strength of the expansion versus patch-test correlation and in the threshold at which the correlation became significant. Because every patient had alopecia, a presumed autoimmune disease, the patients' immune response might differ from that of healthy individuals.

Preparation of the library involved RACE. For sequencing, a NextSeq 500 was employed. Library preparation attached unique molecular identifiers to individual cDNA molecules for quantitative, reproducible TCR counting. For every blood RNA sample, sequencing covered both the TCR alpha and TCR beta chains. The authors' pipeline ran thus. The median number of TCRs per sample was 95,638, ranging from about 20,000 to 750,000. V, J and CDR3 annotation of the TCR reads was carried out using the Decombinator software suite. For the PS versus PT1 abundance plots, all samples were subsampled to the same number of TCRs (28,000). Expanded TCRs were defined as absent before sensitization and observed at least eight times at the 2-week time point. Through fastp at Q25 and MiXCR, TCRdb rebuilt clones from the public reads, retaining in-frame beta chains. Entries are consolidated by CDR3 protein sequence, retaining the most common genes and DNA. What appears here as the V and J calls and clone size reflects TCRdb's work, not the paper's. For this sample the table gives roughly 180,000 distinct CDR3 sequences, of which around 24% were detected only once. Under 7.5% of the sample is taken by the ten largest.

CDR3 length: 13 amino acids, cysteine to phenylalanine. Solely the CDR3 DNA is kept, with 39 bases framed from the first base. CDR1 and CDR2 are drawn from the germline V gene: SGHRS, YFSETQ. V loses 0 bases of germline sequence and J loses 11 bases, and the interval between the two ends is 14 bases. The time point label, as the study defines it: patch test 1, 2 weeks after DPC sensitization. The label giving this sample's treatment or condition can be read as: therapeutic diphenylcyclopropenone sensitization with weekly scalp DPC. At every patch-test visit, the blood draw took place before the patch test was put on. To be eligible, patients had to be aged 18 to 70, diagnosed with alopecia and judged suitable for DPC therapy, while pregnant patients were excluded. Total RNA was extracted from unfractionated whole blood collected in Tempus Blood RNA tubes.

The rearranged segments are TRBV5-1 and TRBJ1-1; no D gene can be assigned with confidence. This receptor was taken from a woman between 50 and 59 years old with alopecia areata. Some clones in this sample may be carry-over from other donors' samples. This sample comprised whole blood, obtained in connection with sensitization to the hapten diphenylcyclopropenone (DPC). The CDR3 protein sequence reads: CASSLGDPQEAFF. In nucleotides, the sequence is TGCGCCAGCAGCTTGGGAGACCCCCAAGAGGCTTTCTTT.